This T cell receptor (beta chain) was recorded in a study of Tregs in tolerant kidney transplant recipients. Data came from immunoSEQ multiplex PCR; TCRdb stores just in-frame clones and leaves some out. The sample lists more than 60,000 clones; 70% to 90% were seen once. CDR3 length: 18 amino acids. After removal of 3 bases from V and 2 bases from J, the junction contained 13 bases not matched to a gene. Germline lookup yields CDR1 MGHRA and CDR2 YSYEKL. The chain recombines TRBV4-1 with TRBJ2-1, with 7 bases that match TRBD2. This sequence was found in a human donor who received a combined kidney and bone marrow transplant. The sample here was CD4+ T cells from blood, taken before the transplant. The CDR3 sequence is CASSHPQTTAGTYNEQFF. The CDR3 nucleotides are TGCGCCAGCAGCCATCCTCAAACGACAGCGGGAACCTACAATGAGCAGTTCTTC.